This TCR beta chain was observed in a study of cytomegalovirus exposure and HLA in healthy donors. Primers included in the PCR were 60 Vbeta and 13 Jbeta primers. Libraries were prepared by immunoSEQ multiplex PCR; TCRdb keeps only in-frame clonotypes and omits some of them. The sample has approximately 190,000 clones, 80% to 90% seen once. This CDR3 region has 15 residues. The junction had 6 bases not matched to a gene; V was cut back by 7 bases and J by 3 bases. Germline V gene sequence: CDR1 SNHLY, CDR2 FYNNEI. The receptor comes from a man aged 35-49 years in good health and CMV-seropositive. Material: PBMCs. The chain recombines TRBV2 with TRBJ2-2; 9 bases fit TRBD2. The CDR3 DNA reads TGTGCCAGCATTTCTAGCGGGAAGCACACCGGGGAGCTGTTTTTT. Translating gives CASISSGKHTGELFF. Complete variable domain (other parts from reference TRBV2 and TRBJ2-2): EPEVTQTPSHQVTQMGQEVILRCVPISNHLYFYWYRQILGQKVEFLVSFYNNEISEKSEIFDDQFSVERPDGSNFTLKIRSTKLEDSAMYFCASISSGKHTGELFFGEGSRLTVL.